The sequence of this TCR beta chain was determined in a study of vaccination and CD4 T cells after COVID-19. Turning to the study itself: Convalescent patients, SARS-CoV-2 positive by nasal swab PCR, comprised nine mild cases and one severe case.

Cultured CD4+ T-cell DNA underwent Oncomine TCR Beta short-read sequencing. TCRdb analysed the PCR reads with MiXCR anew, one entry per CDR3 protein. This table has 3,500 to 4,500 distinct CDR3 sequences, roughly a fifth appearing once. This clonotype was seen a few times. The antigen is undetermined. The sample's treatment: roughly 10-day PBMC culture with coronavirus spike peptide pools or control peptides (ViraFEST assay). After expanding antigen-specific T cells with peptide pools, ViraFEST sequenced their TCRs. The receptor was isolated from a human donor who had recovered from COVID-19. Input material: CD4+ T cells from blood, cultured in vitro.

This CDR3 is CASSPRGTVNEKLFF. The CDR3 DNA reads as TGTGCCAGCAGCCCTAGGGGGACAGTCAATGAAAAACTGTTTTTT. This chain uses TRBV9 with TRBJ1-4, with 7 bases fitting TRBD1. The V segment lost 4 bases and the J segment 5 bases; nucleotides outside the gene matches: 8. Germline V CDR1 and CDR2: SGDLS, YYNGEE. The CDR3 consists of 15 residues.